The 18 T cell receptor beta chains given below trace back to one sample, sequenced in a study of graft-versus-host responses after intestinal transplantation. No antigen is known for these receptors. Only in-frame clones appear in the TCRdb table, and some are missing; sequencing was by immunoSEQ multiplex PCR. The sample lists 95,000 to 130,000 clones, about nine tenths occurring once. The source material was unstimulated CD4+ T cells sorted from spleen or lymph node cells, sampled before intestinal transplant. Receptor source: a human donor who received an intestinal transplant.

The sample holds one count of this clone. J is TRBJ1-4 and V is TRBV7-9; weak D call: TRBD1 (5 bases). The CDR3 runs 16 residues. V lost 4 bases to trimming and J lost 0 bases, with 12 bases between them. Germline V gene lookup returns CDR1 SEHNR and CDR2 FQNEAQ (reference sequence). CDR3 loop: CASSSSRQSTNEKLFF. The DNA of the CDR3 is TGTGCCAGCAGCTCGTCTCGACAGTCAACTAATGAAAAACTGTTTTTT.

The V and J genes are TRBV10-2 and TRBJ2-1, with 9 positions matching TRBD2. The junction had 18 bases not matched to a gene; V was cut back by 6 bases and J by 6 bases. CDR1 WSHSY and CDR2 SAAADI come from the germline V gene. CDR3 size: 18 residues. The chain's CDR3 is CASSPGLAPIDGGNEQFF. The DNA for the CDR3 is TGCGCCAGCAGCCCGGGACTAGCCCCCATCGATGGAGGCAATGAGCAGTTCTTC.

This chain uses TRBV7-2 with TRBJ1-2; 7 bases fit TRBD1. V shed 5 bases, J shed 8 bases, and the junction held 17 bases outside the gene matches. The V gene's germline CDR1 is SGHTA and CDR2 FQGNSA. CDR3 length: 16 amino acids. CDR3 coding DNA: TGTGCCAGCAGCAACCGGGACAGCCTTTCTATTCAGGGCTACACCTTC. Translating it yields CASSNRDSLSIQGYTF.

V gene TRBV10-3 combines with J gene TRBJ2-7, with a weak D call TRBD1 (7 bases). The V and J ends lost 10 bases and 1 base respectively, with 20 bases between them. CDR3 size: 15 residues. CDR1 and CDR2 (germline): ENHRY, SYGVKD. The CDR3 sequence: CATTGEEARSYEQYF. In DNA, the CDR3 is TGTGCCACCACAGGGGAGGAGGCTAGGTCCTACGAGCAGTACTTC.

The chain has TRBV4-3 and TRBJ2-7; 8 bases map to TRBD1. From germline, CDR1 is LGHNA and CDR2 YSLEER. Trimming took 4 bases from V and 3 from J; bases not matched to a gene: 5. This CDR3 spans 14 amino acids. CDR3 bases: TGCGCCAGCAGCCGCGGACAGGGAGGCTACGAGCAGTACTTC. Protein product: CASSRGQGGYEQYF.

The chain employs TRBV7-9 and TRBJ2-3, with TRBD1 identical over 9 bases. V lost 6 bases and J lost 1; bases outside the gene matches: 8. This CDR3 contains 16 residues. Per the germline V gene, CDR1 is SEHNR and CDR2 is FQNEAQ (reference sequence). This CDR3 is CASRYFRDRGTDTQYF. CDR3 sequence (DNA): TGTGCCAGCAGATATTTCCGGGACAGGGGCACAGATACGCAGTATTTT.

This clone was recorded only once. V is TRBV7-6 and J is TRBJ2-7; a weak D match, TRBD1 (6 bases). CDR3 length: 13 amino acids. Between the trimmed V and J ends, which lost 1 base and 3 bases, there was a span of 7 bases. CDR1 SGHVS and CDR2 FNYEAQ come from the germline V gene. The CDR3 reads CASSLEGGYEQYF. As DNA, the CDR3 is TGTGCCAGCAGCTTAGAAGGGGGCTACGAGCAGTACTTC.

Concerning this clone: The junction differs from germline at one of its ends, possibly a read error. The same CDR3 also results from other DNA sequences found in this sample. The rearrangement joins TRBV7-9 to TRBJ1-1; D may be TRBD1 (5 bases). Germline V gene data show CDR1 as SEHNR and CDR2 as FQNEAQ (reference sequence). The CDR3 sequence is 13 residues long. The CDR3 sequence is CASSLEAGTEAFF. In DNA, the CDR3 is TGTGCCAGCAGCTTAGAAGCAGGGACTGAAGCCTTCTTT.

The chain is built from TRBV19 and TRBJ2-3, with 10 bases lining up with TRBD2. This CDR3 has 15 residues. Germline CDR1 and CDR2: LNHDA and SQIVND (reference sequence). The V gene end was trimmed by 2 bases and the J gene end by 1 base; junction bases not matched to a gene: 0. The CDR3 bases are TGTGCCAGTAGTATAACTAGCGGGGGCACAGATACGCAGTATTTT. Its protein product is CASSITSGGTDTQYF.

The chain employs TRBV5-1 and TRBJ2-3; TRBD2 aligns across 13 bases. V dropped 4 bases and J dropped 4; count of bases not matched to a gene: 3. Germline V CDR1 and CDR2: SGHRS, YFSETQ. The CDR3 is 15 residues long. The CDR3 spells CASSPGTSGADTQYF. As DNA, the CDR3 is TGCGCCAGCAGCCCTGGGACTAGCGGGGCAGATACGCAGTATTTT.

The genes are TRBV5-1 and TRBJ2-1, with TRBD1 identical over 7 bases. V shed 4 bases and J 7 bases; nucleotides not matched to a gene: 11. The CDR3 sequence is 15 residues long. Germline V gives CDR1 SGHRS, CDR2 YFSETQ. CDR3 loop: CASSVAGGAENEQFF. The CDR3 DNA reads TGCGCCAGCAGCGTTGCAGGGGGAGCGGAAAATGAGCAGTTCTTC.

In this sample, this clone turned up once. The rearrangement uses TRBV16 and TRBJ1-5, with TRBD1 matching 9 bases. The CDR3 contains 15 residues. The germline gives CDR1 KGHSY, CDR2 FQNENV. V lost 4 bases and J lost 5; bases outside the gene matches: 6. The CDR3 DNA follows: TGTGCCAGCAGCCCGGACAGGGGACGGGATCAGCCCCAGCATTTT. Protein sequence: CASSPDRGRDQPQHF.

The rearrangement links TRBV11-1 to TRBJ2-7, with 8 bases lining up with TRBD2. V lost 8 bases, J lost 5 bases, and 8 bases stayed unmatched. Germline V gene lookup returns CDR1 SGHAT and CDR2 FQDESV (reference sequence). The CDR3 extends over 13 amino acids. The CDR3 here is CASGSGSFNEQYF. The DNA for the CDR3 is TGTGCCAGCGGAAGCGGGAGTTTCAACGAGCAGTACTTC. Based on the CDR3 plus reference TRBV11-1 and TRBJ2-7, the full variable domain is EAEVAQSPRYKITEKSQAVAFWCDPISGHATLYWYRQILGQGPELLVQFQDESVVDDSQLPKDRFSAERLKGVDSTLKIQPAELGDSAMYLCASGSGSFNEQYFGPGTRLTVT.

This clone occurred once. V gene TRBV19 combines with J gene TRBJ2-7; 9 positions match TRBD1. This CDR3 has 18 amino acids. With 9 bases clipped from V and 7 bases from J, the junction kept 25 bases outside the gene matches. CDR1 is LNHDA, CDR2 SQIVND, per germline (reference sequence). The CDR3 sequence: CASLIKLGPGQGTDEQYF. CDR3 bases: TGTGCCAGCTTAATTAAGCTCGGTCCGGGACAGGGAACGGATGAGCAGTACTTC.

The gene calls are TRBV18 and TRBJ2-1; no definite D call. Trimming stripped 3 bases from V and 2 bases from J, with 8 bases between. Looked up from germline, CDR1 is KGHSH and CDR2 is LQKENI. CDR3 size: 14 residues. CDR3 DNA sequence: TGTGCCAGCTCACCTAGCCCAACCTACAATGAGCAGTTCTTC. Translating gives CASSPSPTYNEQFF.

This chain connects TRBV19 to TRBJ2-1, with D perhaps TRBD1 (5 bases). Germline CDR1 reads LNHDA; CDR2 reads SQIVND (reference sequence). Trimming left V 3 bases short and J 1 base short, with 10 bases between. The CDR3 is made up of 15 amino acids. CDR3 DNA sequence: TGTGCCAGTAGTATGGCAGGGTGGTCCTACAATGAGCAGTTCTTC. This translates into CASSMAGWSYNEQFF. Together with reference TRBV19 and TRBJ2-1, the CDR3 gives the full variable domain: DGGITQSPKYLFRKEGQNVTLSCEQNLNHDAMYWYRQDPGQGLRLIYYSQIVNDFQKGDIAEGYSVSREKKESFPLTVTSAQKNPTAFYLCASSMAGWSYNEQFFGPGTRLTVL.

This sequence joins TRBV5-1 and TRBJ2-3, with 12 bases lining up with TRBD2. The germline V gene has CDR1 SGHRS and CDR2 YFSETQ. The CDR3 covers 17 residues. With V trimmed by 1 base and J by 6 bases, 9 bases remained unmatched. CDR3 protein: CASSLSLAGGARDTQYF. Written as DNA, the CDR3 is TGCGCCAGCAGCTTGTCCCTAGCGGGGGGGGCGAGGGATACGCAGTATTTT.

This rearrangement joins TRBV4-2 to TRBJ2-1; 12 bases line up with TRBD2. V dropped 1 base and J dropped 9; count of bases not matched to a gene: 1. The CDR3 covers 14 residues. Per germline, CDR1 LGHNA and CDR2 YNFKEQ. This CDR3 reads CASSQGLAGVEQFF. The DNA for the CDR3 is TGTGCCAGCAGCCAAGGACTAGCGGGAGTTGAGCAGTTCTTC.